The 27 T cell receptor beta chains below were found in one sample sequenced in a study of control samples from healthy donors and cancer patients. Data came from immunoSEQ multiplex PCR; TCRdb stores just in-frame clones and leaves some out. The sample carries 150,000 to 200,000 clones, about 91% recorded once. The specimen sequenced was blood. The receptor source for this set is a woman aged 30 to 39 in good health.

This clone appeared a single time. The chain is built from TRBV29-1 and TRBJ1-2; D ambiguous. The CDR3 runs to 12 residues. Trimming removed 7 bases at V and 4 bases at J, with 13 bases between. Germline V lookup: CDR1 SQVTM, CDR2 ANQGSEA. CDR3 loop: CSASGFAYGYTF. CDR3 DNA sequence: TGCAGCGCCTCGGGGTTCGCCTATGGCTACACCTTC.

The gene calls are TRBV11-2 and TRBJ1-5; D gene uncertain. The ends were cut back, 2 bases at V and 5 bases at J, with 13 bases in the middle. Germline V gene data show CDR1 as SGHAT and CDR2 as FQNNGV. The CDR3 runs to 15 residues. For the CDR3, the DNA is TGTGCCAGCAGCTTATCGGGAGAGGGTCATCAGCCCCAGCATTTT. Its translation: CASSLSGEGHQPQHF.

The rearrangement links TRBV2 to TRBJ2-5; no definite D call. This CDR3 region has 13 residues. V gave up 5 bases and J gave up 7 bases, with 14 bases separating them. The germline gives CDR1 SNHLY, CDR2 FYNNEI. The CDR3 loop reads CASSRSGGGTQYF. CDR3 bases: TGTGCCAGCAGTAGATCCGGCGGCGGGACCCAGTACTTC.

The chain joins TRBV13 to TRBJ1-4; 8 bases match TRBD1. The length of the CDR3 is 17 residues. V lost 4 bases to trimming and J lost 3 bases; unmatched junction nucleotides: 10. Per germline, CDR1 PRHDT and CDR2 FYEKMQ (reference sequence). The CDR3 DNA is TGTGCCAGCAGCTCTATTGGTAACAGGGGGGCTAATGAAAAACTGTTTTTT. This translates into CASSSIGNRGANEKLFF.

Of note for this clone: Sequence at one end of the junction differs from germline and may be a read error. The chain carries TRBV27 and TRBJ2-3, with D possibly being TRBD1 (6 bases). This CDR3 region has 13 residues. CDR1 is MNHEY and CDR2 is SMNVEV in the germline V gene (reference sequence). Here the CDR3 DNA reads TGTGCCAGCAGTACGGACAGCACAAATACGCAGTATTTT. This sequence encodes CASSTDSTNTQYF.

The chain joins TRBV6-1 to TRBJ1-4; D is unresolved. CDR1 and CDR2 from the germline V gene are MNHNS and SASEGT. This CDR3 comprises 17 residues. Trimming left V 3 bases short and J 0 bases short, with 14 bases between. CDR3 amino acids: CASSERRRQATNEKLFF. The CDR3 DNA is TGTGCCAGCAGTGAGCGGAGACGTCAGGCAACTAATGAAAAACTGTTTTTT.

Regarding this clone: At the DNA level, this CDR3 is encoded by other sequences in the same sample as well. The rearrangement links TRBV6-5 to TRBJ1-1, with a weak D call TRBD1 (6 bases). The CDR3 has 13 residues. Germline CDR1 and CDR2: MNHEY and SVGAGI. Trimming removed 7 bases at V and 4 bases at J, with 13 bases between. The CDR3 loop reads CASTTGGGTEAFF. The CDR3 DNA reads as TGTGCCAGCACTACCGGAGGGGGCACTGAAGCTTTCTTT.

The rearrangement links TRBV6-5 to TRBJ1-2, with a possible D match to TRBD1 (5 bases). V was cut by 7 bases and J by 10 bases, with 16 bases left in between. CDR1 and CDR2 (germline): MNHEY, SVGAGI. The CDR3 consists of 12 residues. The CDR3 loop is CASNLGPGPYTF. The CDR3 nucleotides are TGTGCCAGCAACCTGGGACCGGGCCCCTACACCTTC.

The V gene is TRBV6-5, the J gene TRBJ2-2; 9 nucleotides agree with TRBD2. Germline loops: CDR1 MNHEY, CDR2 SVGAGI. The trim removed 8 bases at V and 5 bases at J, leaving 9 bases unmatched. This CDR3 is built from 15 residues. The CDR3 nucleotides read TGTGCCAGCCTACCTAGCGGGGCGGTGACCGGGGAGCTGTTTTTT. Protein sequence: CASLPSGAVTGELFF.

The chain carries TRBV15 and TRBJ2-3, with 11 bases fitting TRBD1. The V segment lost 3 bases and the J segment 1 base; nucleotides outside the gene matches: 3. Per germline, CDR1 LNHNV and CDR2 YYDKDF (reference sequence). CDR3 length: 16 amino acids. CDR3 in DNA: TGTGCCACCAGCAGCGGACAGGGGGCGGGCACAGATACGCAGTATTTT. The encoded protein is CATSSGQGAGTDTQYF.

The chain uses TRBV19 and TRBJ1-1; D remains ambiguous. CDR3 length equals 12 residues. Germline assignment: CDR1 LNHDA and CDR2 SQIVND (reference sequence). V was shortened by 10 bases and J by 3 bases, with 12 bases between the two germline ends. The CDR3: CATRSGDTEAFF. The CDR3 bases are TGTGCCACTCGATCCGGGGACACTGAAGCTTTCTTT.

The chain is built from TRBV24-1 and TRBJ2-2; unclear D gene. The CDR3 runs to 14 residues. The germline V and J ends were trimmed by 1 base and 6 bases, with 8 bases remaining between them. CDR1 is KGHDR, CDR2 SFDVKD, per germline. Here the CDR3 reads CATSDFTKAGELFF. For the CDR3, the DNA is TGTGCCACCAGTGATTTTACGAAGGCCGGGGAGCTGTTTTTT.

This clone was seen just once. The CDR3 is CASSLDRGDNEQFF. Here the CDR3 DNA reads TGTGCCAGCTCACTAGACAGGGGGGACAATGAGCAGTTCTTC. The chain is built from TRBV18 and TRBJ2-1; 9 bases fit TRBD1. V trimming: 4 bases; J trimming: 5 bases; junction bases outside the gene matches: 3. The CDR3 consists of 14 residues. CDR1 and CDR2 (germline): KGHSH, LQKENI.

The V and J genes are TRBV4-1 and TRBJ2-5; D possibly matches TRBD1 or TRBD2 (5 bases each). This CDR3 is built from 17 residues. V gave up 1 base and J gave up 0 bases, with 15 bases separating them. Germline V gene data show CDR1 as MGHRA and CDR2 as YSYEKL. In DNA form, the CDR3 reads TGCGCCAGCAGCCAAGGGGGCGGGTACCCGTACCAAGAGACCCAGTACTTC. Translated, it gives CASSQGGGYPYQETQYF.

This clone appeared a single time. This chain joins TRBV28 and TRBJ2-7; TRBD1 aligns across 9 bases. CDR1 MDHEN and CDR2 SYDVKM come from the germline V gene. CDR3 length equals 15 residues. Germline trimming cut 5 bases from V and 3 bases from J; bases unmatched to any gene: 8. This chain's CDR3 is CASSPETGGNYEQYF. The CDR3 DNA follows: TGTGCCAGCAGTCCCGAGACAGGGGGGAACTACGAGCAGTACTTC.

CDR3 in amino acids: CASSRTGDEQYV. DNA of the CDR3: TGTGCCAGCAGCCGTACAGGGGACGAGCAGTACGTC. The chain combines TRBV5-6 with TRBJ2-7; TRBD1 agrees at 7 bases. Per the germline V gene, CDR1 is SGHDT and CDR2 is YYEEEE. V shed 4 bases, J shed 5 bases, and the junction held 3 bases outside the gene matches. The CDR3 has 12 residues.

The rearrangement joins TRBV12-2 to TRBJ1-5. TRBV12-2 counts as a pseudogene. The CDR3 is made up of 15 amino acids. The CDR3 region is CASRLANVTALPQHF. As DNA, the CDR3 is TGTGCAAGTCGCTTAGCGAATGTGACGGCCCTCCCCCAGCATTTT.

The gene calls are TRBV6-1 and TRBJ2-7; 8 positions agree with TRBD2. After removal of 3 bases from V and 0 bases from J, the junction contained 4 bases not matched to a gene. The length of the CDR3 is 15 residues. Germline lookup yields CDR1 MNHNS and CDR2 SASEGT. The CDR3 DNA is TGTGCCAGCAGTGATACAGGACTAGCCTCCTACGAGCAGTACTTC. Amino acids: CASSDTGLASYEQYF.

The CDR3 coding sequence is TGCAGTGCTAGTGGCGGGGCGAGCTCCTACGAGCAGTACGTC. Translating it yields CSASGGASSYEQYV. The J gene is TRBJ2-7, the V gene TRBV20-1; D may be TRBD2 (6 bases). The germline V and J ends were trimmed by 3 bases and 0 bases, with 12 bases remaining between them. CDR3 length: 14 residues. The germline V gene encodes CDR1 DFQATT and CDR2 SNEGSKA (reference sequence).

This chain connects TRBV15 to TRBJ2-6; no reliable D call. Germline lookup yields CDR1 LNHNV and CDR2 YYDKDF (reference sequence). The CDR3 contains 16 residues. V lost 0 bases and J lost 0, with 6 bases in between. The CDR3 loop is CATSRDPVSGANVLTF. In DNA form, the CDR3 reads TGTGCCACCAGCAGAGATCCAGTCTCTGGGGCCAACGTCCTGACTTTC.

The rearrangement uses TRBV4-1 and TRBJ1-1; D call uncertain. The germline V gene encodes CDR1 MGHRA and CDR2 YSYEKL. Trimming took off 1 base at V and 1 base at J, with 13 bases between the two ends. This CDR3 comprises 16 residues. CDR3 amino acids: CASSQGSGRRNTEAFF. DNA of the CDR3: TGCGCCAGCAGCCAAGGCTCCGGACGGCGGAACACTGAAGCTTTCTTT.

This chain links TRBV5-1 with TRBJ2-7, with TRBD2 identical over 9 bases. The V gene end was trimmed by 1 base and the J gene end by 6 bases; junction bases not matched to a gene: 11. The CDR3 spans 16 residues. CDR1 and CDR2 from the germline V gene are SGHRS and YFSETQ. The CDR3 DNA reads TGCGCCAGCAGCTTGATTGGCGGGAGGGGCACCGGCGAGCAGTACTTC. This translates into CASSLIGGRGTGEQYF.

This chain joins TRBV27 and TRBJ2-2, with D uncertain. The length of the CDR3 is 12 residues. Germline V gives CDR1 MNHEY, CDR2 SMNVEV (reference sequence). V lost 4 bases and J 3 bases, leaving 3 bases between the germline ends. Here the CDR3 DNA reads TGTGCCAGCAGTTCCTACACCGGGGAGCTGTTTTTT. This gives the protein CASSSYTGELFF.

CDR3 sequence: CASSLGRDYEQYV. The CDR3 DNA sequence: TGTGCCAGCAGCTTAGGGAGGGACTACGAGCAGTACGTC. The chain uses TRBV13 and TRBJ2-7, with D possibly TRBD2 on 5 matching bases. The CDR3 loop spans 13 amino acids. The ends were cut back, 0 bases at V and 3 bases at J, with 6 bases in the middle. The germline gives CDR1 PRHDT, CDR2 FYEKMQ (reference sequence).

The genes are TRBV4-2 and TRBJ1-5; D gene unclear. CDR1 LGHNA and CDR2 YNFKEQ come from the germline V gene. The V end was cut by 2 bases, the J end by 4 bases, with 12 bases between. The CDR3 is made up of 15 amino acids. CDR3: CASSQNRAGNQPQHF. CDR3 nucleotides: TGTGCCAGCAGCCAAAATCGGGCAGGTAATCAGCCCCAGCATTTT.

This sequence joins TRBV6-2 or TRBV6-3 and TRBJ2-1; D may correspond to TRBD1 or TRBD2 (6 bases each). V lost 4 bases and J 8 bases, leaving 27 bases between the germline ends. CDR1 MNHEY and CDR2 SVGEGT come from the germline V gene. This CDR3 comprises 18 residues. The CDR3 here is CASSSKRQASSVGDEQFF. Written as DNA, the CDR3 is TGTGCCAGCAGTTCAAAGAGACAGGCCTCTAGCGTGGGCGATGAGCAGTTCTTC.

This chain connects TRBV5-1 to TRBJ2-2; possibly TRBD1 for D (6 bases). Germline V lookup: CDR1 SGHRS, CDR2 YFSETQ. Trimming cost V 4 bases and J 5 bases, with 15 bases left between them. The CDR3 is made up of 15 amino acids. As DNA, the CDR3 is TGCGCCAGCAGCCCGGACAGTCGCGTAACCGGGGAGCTGTTTTTT. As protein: CASSPDSRVTGELFF.